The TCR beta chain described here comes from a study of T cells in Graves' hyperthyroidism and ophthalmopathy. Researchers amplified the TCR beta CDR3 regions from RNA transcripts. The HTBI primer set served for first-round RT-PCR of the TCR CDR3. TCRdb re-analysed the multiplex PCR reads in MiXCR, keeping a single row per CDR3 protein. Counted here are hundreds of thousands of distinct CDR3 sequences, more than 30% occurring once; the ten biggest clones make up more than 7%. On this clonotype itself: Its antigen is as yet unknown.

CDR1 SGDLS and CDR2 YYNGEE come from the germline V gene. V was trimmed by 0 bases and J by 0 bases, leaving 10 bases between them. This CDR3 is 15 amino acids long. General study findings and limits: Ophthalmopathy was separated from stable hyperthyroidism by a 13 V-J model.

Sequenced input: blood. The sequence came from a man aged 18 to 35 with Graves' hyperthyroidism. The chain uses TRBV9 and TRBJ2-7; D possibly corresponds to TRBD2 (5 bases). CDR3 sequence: CASSVAPRDSYEQYF. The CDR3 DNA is TGTGCCAGCAGCGTAGCGCCCCGGGACTCCTACGAGCAGTACTTC.